Following are 8 T cell receptor beta chains from one sample sequenced in a study of CD8 T cells in ankylosing spondylitis. Study observations and caveats: Characteristic of ankylosing spondylitis blood, it appeared, was a TCR beta motif comprising roughly eight highly homologous variants.

The antigens these receptors bind are not known. A single record per CDR3 protein comes from TCRdb applying MiXCR to the 5' RACE reads. The sample includes 650,000 to 800,000 distinct CDR3 sequences, about 20% of them seen just once. The sample was blood, either unsorted or a sorted T cell fraction (not recorded which). The receptors here all came from a male donor with ankylosing spondylitis.

The gene calls are TRBV5-1 and TRBJ2-1; unclear D gene. CDR1 and CDR2 from the germline V gene are SGHRS and YFSETQ. Trimming pared 4 bases from V and 0 bases from J, leaving 14 bases between. The CDR3 extends over 16 amino acids. The CDR3 loop reads CASSQMSQSSYNEQFF. CDR3 nucleotides: TGCGCCAGCAGCCAAATGAGCCAGAGCTCCTACAATGAGCAGTTCTTC.

Here the CDR3 DNA reads TGTGCCAGCAGTTTTTTGGAATTCTCCCCCTACGAGCAGTACTTC. Its protein product is CASSFLEFSPYEQYF. This chain joins TRBV12-3 or TRBV12-4 and TRBJ2-7; D unresolved. There are 15 residues in the CDR3. V dropped 3 bases and J dropped 2 bases, with 14 bases sitting between them.

The V call is TRBV29-1, the J call TRBJ2-2, with D unresolved. The ends were cut back, 4 bases at V and 8 bases at J, with 8 bases in the middle. Looked up from germline, CDR1 is SQVTM and CDR2 is ANQGSEA. The CDR3 is 11 residues long. The CDR3 DNA is TGCAGCGTTGTTGGGGTGGGGGAGCTGTTTTTT. Its translation: CSVVGVGELFF.

This clonotype was counted a few times. The rearrangement uses TRBV28 and TRBJ1-5; D is uncertain. The CDR3 contains 13 residues. Per the germline V gene, CDR1 is MDHEN and CDR2 is SYDVKM. Trimming pared 8 bases from V and 1 base from J, leaving 9 bases between. The CDR3 region is CASGQPSNQPQHF. DNA for the CDR3: TGTGCCAGCGGGCAGCCAAGCAATCAGCCCCAGCATTTT. Full variable domain (missing parts from reference TRBV28 and TRBJ1-5): DVKVTQSSRYLVKRTGEKVFLECVQDMDHENMFWYRQDPGLGLRLIYFSYDVKMKEKGDIPEGYSVSREKKERFSLILESASTNQTSMYLCASGQPSNQPQHFGDGTRLSIL.

The V call is TRBV12-3 or TRBV12-4, the J call TRBJ2-3; possibly TRBD1 or TRBD2 for D (6 bases each). The CDR3 has 16 amino acids. V was cut by 8 bases and J by 0 bases, with 18 bases left in between. CDR3 residues: CASSKRGGTSTDTQYF. CDR3 bases: TGTGCCAGCTCTAAACGAGGGGGGACTAGCACAGATACGCAGTATTTT.

J is TRBJ2-3 and V is TRBV28; 7 bases agree with TRBD2. Germline-derived CDR1 and CDR2 are MDHEN and SYDVKM. Losses at the gene ends were 6 bases for V and 7 bases for J; bases not matched to a gene: 4. This CDR3 is built from 12 residues. CDR3: CASRAGLHTQYF. As DNA, the CDR3 is TGTGCCAGCAGAGCGGGACTTCATACGCAGTATTTT.

This clonotype has a handful of counts. The J gene is TRBJ2-5, the V gene TRBV11-2; 9 positions match TRBD2. The CDR3 totals 15 residues. The V gene's germline CDR1 is SGHAT and CDR2 FQNNGV. V lost 7 bases, J lost 5 bases, and 11 bases stayed unmatched. CDR3 sequence: CASTYGGGVGETQYF. The CDR3 nucleotides are TGTGCCAGCACTTACGGCGGGGGGGTCGGGGAGACCCAGTACTTC.

This clonotype was recorded at least ten times. The V call is TRBV3-1, the J call TRBJ2-5, with a weak D call TRBD2 (6 bases). The CDR3 has 14 residues. The ends were cut back, 5 bases at V and 4 bases at J, with 14 bases in the middle. Germline V gives CDR1 LGHDT, CDR2 YNNKEL (reference sequence). Here the CDR3 DNA reads TGTGCCAGCAGCAGATGGGACTCTCCAGAGACCCAGTACTTC. Encoded protein: CASSRWDSPETQYF.